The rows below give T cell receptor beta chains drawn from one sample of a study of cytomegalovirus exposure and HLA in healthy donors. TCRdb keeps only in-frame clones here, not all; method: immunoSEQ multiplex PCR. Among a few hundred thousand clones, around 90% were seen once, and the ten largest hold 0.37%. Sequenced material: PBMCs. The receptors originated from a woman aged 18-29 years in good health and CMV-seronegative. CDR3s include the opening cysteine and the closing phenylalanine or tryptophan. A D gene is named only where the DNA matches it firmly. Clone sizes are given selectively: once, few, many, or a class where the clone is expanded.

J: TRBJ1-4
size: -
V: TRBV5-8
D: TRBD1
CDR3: CASSFERGQVNEKLFF
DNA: TGTGCCAGCAGCTTCGAGAGGGGACAGGTTAATGAAAAACTGTTTTTT

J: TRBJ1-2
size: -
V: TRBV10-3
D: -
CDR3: CAISEGPGANYGYTF
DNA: TGTGCCATCAGTGAAGGGCCAGGGGCTAACTATGGCTACACCTTC

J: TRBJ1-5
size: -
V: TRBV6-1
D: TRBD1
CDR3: CASSQGQGSNQPQHF
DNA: TGTGCCAGCAGCCAGGGACAGGGGAGCAATCAGCCCCAGCATTTT

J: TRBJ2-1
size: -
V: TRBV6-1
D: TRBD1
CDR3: CASVPGTGNGNEQFF
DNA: TGTGCCAGCGTCCCCGGGACAGGGAATGGCAATGAGCAGTTCTTC

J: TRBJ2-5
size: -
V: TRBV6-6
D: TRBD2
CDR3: CASSPSGGGETQYF
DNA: TGTGCCAGCAGTCCTAGCGGGGGCGGTGAGACCCAGTACTTC

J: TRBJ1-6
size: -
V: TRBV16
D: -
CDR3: CASSQSRVHNSPLHF
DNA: TGTGCCAGCAGCCAATCGAGGGTTCATAATTCACCCCTCCACTTT

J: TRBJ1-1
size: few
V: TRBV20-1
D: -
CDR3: CRRYMNTEAFF
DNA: TGCAGGCGGTACATGAACACTGAAGCTTTCTTT

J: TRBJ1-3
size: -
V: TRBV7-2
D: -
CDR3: CASSPEGWVSASGNTIYF
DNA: TGTGCCAGCAGCCCCGAGGGTTGGGTCTCCGCGTCTGGAAACACCATATATTTT

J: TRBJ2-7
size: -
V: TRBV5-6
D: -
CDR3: CASSGGGFGYEQYF
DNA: TGTGCCAGCAGCGGAGGCGGTTTTGGTTACGAGCAGTACTTC

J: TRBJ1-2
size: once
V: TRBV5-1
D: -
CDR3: CASSFGGDYYGYTF
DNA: TGCGCCAGCAGCTTCGGGGGGGACTACTATGGCTACACCTTC

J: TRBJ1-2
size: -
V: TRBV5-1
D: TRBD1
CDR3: CASFPGGTGLMNGYTF
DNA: TGCGCCAGCTTTCCTGGCGGGACAGGGTTAATGAATGGCTACACCTTC

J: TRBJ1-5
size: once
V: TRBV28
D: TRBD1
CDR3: CASSSPGQGSQPQHF
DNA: TGTGCCAGCAGTTCACCGGGACAGGGTTCTCAGCCCCAGCATTTT

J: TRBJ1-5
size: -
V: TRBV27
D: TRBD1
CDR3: CASSSTGAHSNQPQHF
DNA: TGTGCCAGCAGTTCGACAGGGGCCCATAGCAATCAGCCCCAGCATTTT

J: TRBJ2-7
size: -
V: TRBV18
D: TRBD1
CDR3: CASSPDRNSYEQYF
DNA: TGTGCCAGCTCACCGGACAGGAACTCCTACGAGCAGTACTTC

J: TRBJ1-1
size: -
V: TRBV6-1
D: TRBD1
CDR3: CAGDRGRDTEAFF
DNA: TGTGCCGGTGACAGGGGGAGGGACACTGAAGCTTTCTTT

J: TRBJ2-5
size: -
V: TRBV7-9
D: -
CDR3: CASSLGQYRGRETQYF
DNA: TGTGCCAGCAGCTTAGGACAGTATCGAGGACGGGAGACCCAGTACTTC

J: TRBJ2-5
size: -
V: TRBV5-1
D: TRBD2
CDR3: CASSLAGGGETQYF
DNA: TGCGCCAGCAGCTTAGCGGGGGGAGGTGAGACCCAGTACTTC

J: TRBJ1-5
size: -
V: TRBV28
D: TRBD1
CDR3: CASSFVARAGGPQHF
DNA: TGTGCCAGCAGTTTTGTCGCCAGGGCAGGGGGGCCCCAGCATTTT

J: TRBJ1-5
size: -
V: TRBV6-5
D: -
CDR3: CASSYGAAYSNQPQHF
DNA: TGTGCCAGCAGTTACGGAGCAGCTTATAGCAATCAGCCCCAGCATTTT

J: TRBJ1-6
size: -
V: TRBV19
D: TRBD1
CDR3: CASSSPAGGDNSPLHF
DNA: TGTGCCAGTAGCTCCCCGGCAGGGGGCGATAATTCACCCCTCCACTTT

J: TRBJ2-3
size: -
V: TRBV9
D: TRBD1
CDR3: CASSTRKGTGTDTQYF
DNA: TGTGCCAGCAGCACCCGGAAAGGGACAGGGACAGATACGCAGTATTTT

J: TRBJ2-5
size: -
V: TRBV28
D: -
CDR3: CASSQDRIQETQYF
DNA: TGTGCCAGCAGTCAGGACAGAATCCAAGAGACCCAGTACTTC

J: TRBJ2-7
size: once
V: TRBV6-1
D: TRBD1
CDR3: CASSEWVTGGDEQYF
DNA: TGTGCCAGCAGTGAATGGGTGACAGGGGGCGACGAGCAGTACTTC

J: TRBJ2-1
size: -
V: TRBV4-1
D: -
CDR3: CASSLGGEQFF
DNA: TGCGCCAGCAGCCTGGGGGGTGAGCAGTTCTTC

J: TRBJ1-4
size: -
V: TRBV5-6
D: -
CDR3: CASSLFGGEKLFF
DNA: TGTGCCAGCAGCTTGTTTGGCGGGGAAAAACTGTTTTTT

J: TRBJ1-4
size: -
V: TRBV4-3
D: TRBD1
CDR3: CASSQDASTGVEKLFF
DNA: TGCGCCAGCAGCCAAGACGCTTCGACAGGGGTTGAAAAACTGTTTTTT

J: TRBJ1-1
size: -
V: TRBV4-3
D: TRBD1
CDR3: CASSQEEQGQGEAFF
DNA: TGCGCCAGCAGCCAAGAGGAACAGGGACAGGGGGAAGCTTTCTTT

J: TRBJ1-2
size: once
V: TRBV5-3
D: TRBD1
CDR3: CARSSDTGQTILNYGYTF
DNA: TGTGCCAGAAGCTCAGATACGGGACAGACAATCCTTAACTATGGCTACACCTTC

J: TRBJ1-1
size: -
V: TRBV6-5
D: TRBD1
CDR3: CASSYDRVHTEAFF
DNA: TGTGCCAGCAGTTATGACAGGGTCCACACTGAAGCTTTCTTT

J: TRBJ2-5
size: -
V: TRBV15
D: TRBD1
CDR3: CATSSGQAQETQYF
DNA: TGTGCCACCAGCAGTGGACAGGCCCAAGAGACCCAGTACTTC

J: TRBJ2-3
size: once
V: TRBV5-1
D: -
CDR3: CASSSAPPTGPLTADTQYF
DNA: TGCGCCAGCAGCTCCGCCCCCCCGACAGGCCCACTCACGGCAGATACGCAGTATTTT

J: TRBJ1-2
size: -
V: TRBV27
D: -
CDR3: CASRRQVGDGYTF
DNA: TGTGCCAGCAGACGACAGGTCGGGGATGGCTACACCTTC

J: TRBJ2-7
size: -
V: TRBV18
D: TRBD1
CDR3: CASSQGTVSYEQYF
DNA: TGTGCCAGCTCACAAGGGACAGTATCCTACGAGCAGTACTTC

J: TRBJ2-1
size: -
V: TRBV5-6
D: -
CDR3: CASSRFDRNNEQFF
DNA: TGTGCCAGCAGCCGATTTGACAGAAACAATGAGCAGTTCTTC

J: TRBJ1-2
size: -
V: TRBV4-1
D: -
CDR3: CASSQERQRGSIRGNYGYTF
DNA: TGCGCCAGCAGCCAAGAAAGACAACGGGGGAGCATACGCGGAAACTATGGCTACACCTTC

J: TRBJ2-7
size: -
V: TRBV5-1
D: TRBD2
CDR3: CASSYRPSGDSYEQYF
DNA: TGCGCCAGCAGCTACCGGCCTAGCGGGGACTCCTACGAGCAGTACTTC

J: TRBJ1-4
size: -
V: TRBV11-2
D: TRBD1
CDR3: CASSRYRGFDEKLFF
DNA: TGTGCCAGCAGCCGATACAGGGGCTTCGATGAAAAACTGTTTTTT

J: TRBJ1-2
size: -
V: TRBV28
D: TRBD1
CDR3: CASSSLSARGRWDGYTF
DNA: TGTGCCAGCAGTTCTCTATCGGCCAGGGGGCGCTGGGATGGCTACACCTTC

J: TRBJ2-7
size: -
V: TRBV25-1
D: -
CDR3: CASSKTATYEQYF
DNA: TGTGCCAGCAGTAAGACAGCCACCTACGAGCAGTACTTC

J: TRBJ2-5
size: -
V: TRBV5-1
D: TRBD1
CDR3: CASSPATGRETQYF
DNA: TGCGCCAGCAGCCCGGCGACAGGGAGAGAGACCCAGTACTTC

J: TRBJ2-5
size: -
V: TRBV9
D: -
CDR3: CASSVGTAVSYQETQYF
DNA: TGTGCCAGCAGCGTAGGGACAGCTGTTAGTTACCAAGAGACCCAGTACTTC

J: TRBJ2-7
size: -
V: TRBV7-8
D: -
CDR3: CASSFDTVSYEQYF
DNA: TGTGCCAGCAGCTTCGACACGGTCTCCTACGAGCAGTACTTC

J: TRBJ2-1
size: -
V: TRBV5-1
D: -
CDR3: CASSLLGDEQFF
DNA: TGCGCCAGCAGCTTGCTCGGGGATGAGCAGTTCTTC

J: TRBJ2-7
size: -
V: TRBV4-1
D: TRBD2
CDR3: CASSQDQRTRGQYF
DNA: TGCGCCAGCAGCCAAGATCAGAGGACTAGGGGGCAGTACTTC

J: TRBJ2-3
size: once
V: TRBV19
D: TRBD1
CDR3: CASNYYRGRADTQYF
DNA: TGTGCCAGTAACTACTACAGGGGGCGGGCAGATACGCAGTATTTT